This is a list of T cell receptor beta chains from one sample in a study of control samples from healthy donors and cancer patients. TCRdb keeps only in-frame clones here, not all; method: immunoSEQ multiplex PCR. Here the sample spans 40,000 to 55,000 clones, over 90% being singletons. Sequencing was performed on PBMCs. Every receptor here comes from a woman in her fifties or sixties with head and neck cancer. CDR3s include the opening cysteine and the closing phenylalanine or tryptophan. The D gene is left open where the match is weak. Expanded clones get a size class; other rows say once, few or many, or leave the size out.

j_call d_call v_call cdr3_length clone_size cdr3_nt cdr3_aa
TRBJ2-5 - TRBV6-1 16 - TGTGCCAGCAGTGAAGACCAGGGAGGGGGCCAAGAGACCCAGTACTTC CASSEDQGGGQETQYF
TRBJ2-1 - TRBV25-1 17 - TGTGCCAGCAGTGAAAGAGTGGCCTTTAGCTCCTACAATGAGCAGTTCTTC CASSERVAFSSYNEQFF
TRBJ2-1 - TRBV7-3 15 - TGTGCCAGCAGCTTATCCTCGCTAGCGTACAATGAGCAGTTCTTC CASSLSSLAYNEQFF
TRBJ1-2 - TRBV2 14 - TGTGCCAGCAGTGAGCAGGGACTCAACTATGGCTACACCTTC CASSEQGLNYGYTF
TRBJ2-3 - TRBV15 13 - TGTGCCACCCGGGGGGCAGGCACAGATACGCAGTATTTT CATRGAGTDTQYF
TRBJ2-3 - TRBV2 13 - TGTGCCAGCAGCCTACTAGGCACAGATACGCAGTATTTT CASSLLGTDTQYF
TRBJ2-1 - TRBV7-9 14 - TGTGCCAGCAGCTTACGACAGCGTGGGGATGAGCAGTTCTTC CASSLRQRGDEQFF
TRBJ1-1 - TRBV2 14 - TGTGCCAGCAGTCAGACGGGGGCTTGGGCTGAAGCTTTCTTT CASSQTGAWAEAFF
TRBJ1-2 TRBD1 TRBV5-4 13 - TGTGCCAGCAGCTTGGCCGACAGGGCTGGCTACACCTTC CASSLADRAGYTF
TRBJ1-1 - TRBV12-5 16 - TGTGCTAGTGGTTTGGTACTATTAGGGGCGGCGACTGAAGCTTTCTTT CASGLVLLGAATEAFF
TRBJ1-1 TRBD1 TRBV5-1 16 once TGCGCCAGCAGCTTAGGGACAGGATCTCAGAACACTGAAGCTTTCTTT CASSLGTGSQNTEAFF
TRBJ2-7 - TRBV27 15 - TGTGCCAGCAGCCTGGGACATCCGAGCTCCTACGAGCAGTACTTC CASSLGHPSSYEQYF
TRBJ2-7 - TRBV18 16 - TGTGCCAGCTCGGAAATGACAGGACAGAACTCCTACGAGCAGTACTTC CASSEMTGQNSYEQYF
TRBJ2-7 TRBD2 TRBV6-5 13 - TGTGCCAGCAGTCGGACTAGCGGCTACGAGCAGTACTTC CASSRTSGYEQYF
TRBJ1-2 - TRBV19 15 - TGTGCCAGTAGTATATTCGTACAGGGAAGAGGTGGCTACACCTTC CASSIFVQGRGGYTF
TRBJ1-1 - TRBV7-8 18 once TGTGCCAGCAGCTTAGGTTGGGGCGGACGGCTCATGAACACTGAAGCTTTCTTT CASSLGWGGRLMNTEAFF
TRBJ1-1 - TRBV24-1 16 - TGTGCCACCAGTGATTGGGATCAGGGGATGGCCACTGAAGCTTTCTTT CATSDWDQGMATEAFF
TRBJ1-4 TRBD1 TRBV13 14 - TGTGCCAGCAGCTTAGGACAGGGGATTGAAAAACTGTTTTTT CASSLGQGIEKLFF
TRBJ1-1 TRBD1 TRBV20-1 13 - TGCAGTGCTAGTGTGACAGGGGACACTGAAGCTTTCTTT CSASVTGDTEAFF
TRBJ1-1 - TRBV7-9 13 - TGTGCCAGCAGCTTATATGGGAACACTGAAGCTTTCTTT CASSLYGNTEAFF
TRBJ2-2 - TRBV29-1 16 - TGCAGCGTTGAAGTCTGGAACGGGGGAGGCACCGGGGAGCTGTTTTTT CSVEVWNGGGTGELFF
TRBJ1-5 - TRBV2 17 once TGTGCCAGCAGCCCCACAAGGGGGACGTCCAGCAATCAGCCCCAGCATTTT CASSPTRGTSSNQPQHF
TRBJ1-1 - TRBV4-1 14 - TGCGCCAGCAGCCGGTTGGGCGGGAACACTGAAGCTTTCTTT CASSRLGGNTEAFF
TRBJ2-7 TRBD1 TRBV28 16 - TGTGCCAGCAGTCCCCGTACAGGGGGAGGAACCTACGAGCAGTACTTC CASSPRTGGGTYEQYF
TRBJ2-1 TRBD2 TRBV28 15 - TGTGCCAGCAGTCAAGGACTAGCGACACACAATGAGCAGTTCTTC CASSQGLATHNEQFF
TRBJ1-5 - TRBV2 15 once TGTGCCAGCAGTGAGTCCCGGCTTAGCAATCAGCCCCAGCATTTT CASSESRLSNQPQHF
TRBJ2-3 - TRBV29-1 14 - TGCAGCGTTCCCCAAGTGGGGGCGGTGGATACGCAGTATTTT CSVPQVGAVDTQYF
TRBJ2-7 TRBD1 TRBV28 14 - TGTGCCAGCAGTTCTCGACAGGGTCCGGGCGAGCAGTACTTC CASSSRQGPGEQYF
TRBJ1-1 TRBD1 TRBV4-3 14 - TGCGCCAGCAGCCAGACACAGGGGGCTACTGAAGCTTTCTTT CASSQTQGATEAFF
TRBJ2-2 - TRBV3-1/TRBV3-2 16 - TGTGCCAGCAGCCCCTTACCGGCTCTGACACCCGGGGAGCTGTTTTTT CASSPLPALTPGELFF
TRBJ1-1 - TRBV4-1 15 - TGCGCCAGCAGCCAAGATAGCCATCAGGGCTCTGAAGCTTTCTTT CASSQDSHQGSEAFF
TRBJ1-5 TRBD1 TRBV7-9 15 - TGTGCCAGCAGTTCCGGACAGGTGGTAGATCAGCCCCAGCATTTT CASSSGQVVDQPQHF
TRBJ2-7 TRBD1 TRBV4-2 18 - TGTGCCAGCAGCCAAGATCCCCCCCACAGGGGGCGGCCCTACGAGCAGTACTTC CASSQDPPHRGRPYEQYF
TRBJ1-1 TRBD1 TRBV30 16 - TGTGCCTGGTCCTACCCAGGGGGGGGCAAGGGCACTGAAGCTTTCTTT CAWSYPGGGKGTEAFF
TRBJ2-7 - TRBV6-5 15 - TGTGCCAGCAGTTACTCGGGACGACGGGGCTACGAGCAGTACTTC CASSYSGRRGYEQYF
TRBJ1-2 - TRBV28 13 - TGTGCCAGCAGTTTAATCCAGGGAGGAGGCTACACCTTC CASSLIQGGGYTF
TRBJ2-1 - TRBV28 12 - TGTGCCAGCAGTTTAAGTTGGGGGCCCCGGTTCTTC CASSLSWGPRFF
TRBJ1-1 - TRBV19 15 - TGTGCCAGTAGTATAGCTGGGACTTCGAACACTGAAGCTTTCTTT CASSIAGTSNTEAFF
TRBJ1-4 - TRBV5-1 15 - TGCGCCAGCAGCCCCTATGGGGGGGGCACTGAAAAACTGTTTTTT CASSPYGGGTEKLFF
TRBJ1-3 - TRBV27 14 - TGTGCCAGCAGTTCAGGGGCCTCTGGAAACACCATATATTTT CASSSGASGNTIYF
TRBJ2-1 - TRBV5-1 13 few TGCGCCAGCGCAATAGCGAGATACAATGAGCAGTTCTTC CASAIARYNEQFF
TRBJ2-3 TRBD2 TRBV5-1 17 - TGCGCCAGCAGCTTGGGGTTAGCGGGGGGGCAGGCAGATACGCAGTATTTT CASSLGLAGGQADTQYF
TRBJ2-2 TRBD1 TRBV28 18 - TGTGCCAGCAGCTACGACTACCGGGACAGGGGGAACACCGGGGAGCTGTTTTTT CASSYDYRDRGNTGELFF
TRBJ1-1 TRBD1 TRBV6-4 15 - TGTGCCAGCAGTGTTTTCGACAGGGGCAGGGCTGAAGCTTTCTTT CASSVFDRGRAEAFF
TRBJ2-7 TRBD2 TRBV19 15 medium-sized TGTGCCAGTAGTATATCGAGCGGGAGGCCAGGTGAGCAGTACTTC CASSISSGRPGEQYF
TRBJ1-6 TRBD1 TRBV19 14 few TGTGCCAGTAGTACGACAGGGGGCGATTCACCCCTCCACTTT CASSTTGGDSPLHF
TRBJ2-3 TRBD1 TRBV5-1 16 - TGCGCCAGCAGCGCCGGGACAGGAACCCTAACAGATACGCAGTATTTT CASSAGTGTLTDTQYF
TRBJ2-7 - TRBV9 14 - TGTGCCAGCAGCCCCGGTCTAGGGAACTACGAGCAGTACTTC CASSPGLGNYEQYF
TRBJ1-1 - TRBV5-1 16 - TGCGCCAGCAGCTTGAGAGGGCCGACCATGAACACTGAAGCTTTCTTT CASSLRGPTMNTEAFF
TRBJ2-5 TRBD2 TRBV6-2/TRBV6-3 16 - TGTGCCAGCAGTTTCTTTAGGACTAGGTACCAAGAGACCCAGTACTTC CASSFFRTRYQETQYF
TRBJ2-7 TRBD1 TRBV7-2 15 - TGTGCCAGCAGCTTAGGTCGACAGGGGGCGAAAGAGCAGTACTTC CASSLGRQGAKEQYF